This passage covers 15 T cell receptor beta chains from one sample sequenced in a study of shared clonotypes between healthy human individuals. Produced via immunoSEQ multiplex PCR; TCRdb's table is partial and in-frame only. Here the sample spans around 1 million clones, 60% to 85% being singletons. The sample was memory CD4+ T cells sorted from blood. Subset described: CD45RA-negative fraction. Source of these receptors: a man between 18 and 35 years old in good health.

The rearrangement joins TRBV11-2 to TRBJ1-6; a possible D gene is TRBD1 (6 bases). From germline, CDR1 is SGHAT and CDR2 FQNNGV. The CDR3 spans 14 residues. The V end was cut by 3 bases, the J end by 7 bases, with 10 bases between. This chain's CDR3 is CASSLGAPNSPLHF. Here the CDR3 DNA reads TGTGCCAGCAGCTTGGGGGCTCCGAATTCACCCCTCCACTTT.

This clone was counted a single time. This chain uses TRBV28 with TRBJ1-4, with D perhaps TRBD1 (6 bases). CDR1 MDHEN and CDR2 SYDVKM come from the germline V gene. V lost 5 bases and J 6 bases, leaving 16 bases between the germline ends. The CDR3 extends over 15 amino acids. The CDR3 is CASSTRQGYHEKLFF. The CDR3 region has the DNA TGTGCCAGCAGTACCCGGCAGGGGTACCATGAAAAACTGTTTTTT.

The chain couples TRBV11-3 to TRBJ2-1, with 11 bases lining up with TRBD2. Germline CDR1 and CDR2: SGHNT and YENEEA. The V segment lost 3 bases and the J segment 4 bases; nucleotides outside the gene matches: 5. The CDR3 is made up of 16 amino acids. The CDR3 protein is CASSLAGLAAYNEQFF. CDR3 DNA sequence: TGTGCCAGCAGCTTGGCGGGACTAGCGGCATACAATGAGCAGTTCTTC.

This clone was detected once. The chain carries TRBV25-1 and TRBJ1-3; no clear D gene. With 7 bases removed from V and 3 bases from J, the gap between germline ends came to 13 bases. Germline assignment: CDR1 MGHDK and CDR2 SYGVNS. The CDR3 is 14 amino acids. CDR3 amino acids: CASTGLGGGNTIYF. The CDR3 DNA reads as TGTGCCAGCACTGGACTCGGAGGTGGAAACACCATATATTTT.

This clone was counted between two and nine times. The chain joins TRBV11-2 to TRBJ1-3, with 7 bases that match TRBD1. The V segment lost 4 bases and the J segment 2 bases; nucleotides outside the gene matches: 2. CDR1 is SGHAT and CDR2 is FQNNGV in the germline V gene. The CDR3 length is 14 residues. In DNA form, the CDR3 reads TGTGCCAGCAGCTCAGGGACAGCTGGAAACACCATATATTTT. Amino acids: CASSSGTAGNTIYF.

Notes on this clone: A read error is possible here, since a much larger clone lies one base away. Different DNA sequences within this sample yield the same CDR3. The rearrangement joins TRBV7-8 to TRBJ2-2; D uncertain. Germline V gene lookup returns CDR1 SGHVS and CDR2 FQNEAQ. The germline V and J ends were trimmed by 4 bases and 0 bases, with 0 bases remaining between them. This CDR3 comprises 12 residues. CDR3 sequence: CASSSNTGELFF. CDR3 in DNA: TGTGCCAGCAGCTCGAACACCGGGGAGCTGTTTTTT.

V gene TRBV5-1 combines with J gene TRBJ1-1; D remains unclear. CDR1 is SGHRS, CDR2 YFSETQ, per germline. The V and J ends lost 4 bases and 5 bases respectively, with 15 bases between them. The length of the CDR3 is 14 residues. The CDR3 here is CASSPARVRTEAFF. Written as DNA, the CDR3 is TGCGCCAGCAGCCCAGCGAGGGTAAGGACTGAAGCTTTCTTT.

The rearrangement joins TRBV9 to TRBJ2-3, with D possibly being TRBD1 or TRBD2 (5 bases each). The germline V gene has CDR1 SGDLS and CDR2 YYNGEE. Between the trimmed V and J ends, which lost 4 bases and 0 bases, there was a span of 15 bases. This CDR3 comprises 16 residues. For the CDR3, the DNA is TGTGCCAGCAGCTCTCCCGGGACGGTGAGCACAGATACGCAGTATTTT. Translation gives CASSSPGTVSTDTQYF.

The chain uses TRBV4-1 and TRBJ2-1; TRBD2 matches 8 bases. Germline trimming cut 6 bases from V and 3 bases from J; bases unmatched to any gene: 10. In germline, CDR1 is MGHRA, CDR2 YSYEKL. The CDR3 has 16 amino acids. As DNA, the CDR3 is TGCGCCAGCAGTCGAGAAGAGCGGGAGTTCTACAATGAGCAGTTCTTC. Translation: CASSREEREFYNEQFF.

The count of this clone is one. CDR3 in amino acids: CASSYRTGNEAFF. For the CDR3, the DNA is TGTGCCAGCAGTTACCGGACAGGGAATGAAGCTTTCTTT. The V call is TRBV6-5, the J call TRBJ1-1, with TRBD1 matching over 8 bases. The CDR3 totals 13 residues. Germline lookup yields CDR1 MNHEY and CDR2 SVGAGI. With V trimmed by 2 bases and J by 7 bases, 3 bases remained unmatched.

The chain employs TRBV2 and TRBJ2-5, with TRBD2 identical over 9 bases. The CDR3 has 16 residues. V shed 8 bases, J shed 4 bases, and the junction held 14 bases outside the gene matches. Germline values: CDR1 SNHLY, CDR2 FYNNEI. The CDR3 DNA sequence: TGTGCCAGCGACCCTCTAGGAGTAGCGGGAGTAGAGACCCAGTACTTC. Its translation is CASDPLGVAGVETQYF.

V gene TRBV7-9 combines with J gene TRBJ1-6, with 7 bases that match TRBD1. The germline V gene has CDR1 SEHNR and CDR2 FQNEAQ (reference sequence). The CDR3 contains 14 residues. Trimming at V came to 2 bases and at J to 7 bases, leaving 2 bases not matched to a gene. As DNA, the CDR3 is TGTGCCAGCAGCTTAACGGGACAGAATTCACCCCTCCACTTT. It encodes CASSLTGQNSPLHF.

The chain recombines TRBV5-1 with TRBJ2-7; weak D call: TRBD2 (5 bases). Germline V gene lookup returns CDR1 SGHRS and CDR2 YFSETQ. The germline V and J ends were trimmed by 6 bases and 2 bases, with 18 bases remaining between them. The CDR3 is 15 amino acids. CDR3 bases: TGCGCCAGCACTGACGCGAACCCGGGGACCTACGAGCAGTACTTC. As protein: CASTDANPGTYEQYF.

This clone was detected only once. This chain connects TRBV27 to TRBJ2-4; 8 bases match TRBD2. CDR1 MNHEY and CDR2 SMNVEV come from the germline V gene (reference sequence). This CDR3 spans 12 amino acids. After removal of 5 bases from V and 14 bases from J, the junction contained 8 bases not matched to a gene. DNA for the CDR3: TGTGCCAGCAGTAACCGGGACGGGGGGGAGTACTTC. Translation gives CASSNRDGGEYF.

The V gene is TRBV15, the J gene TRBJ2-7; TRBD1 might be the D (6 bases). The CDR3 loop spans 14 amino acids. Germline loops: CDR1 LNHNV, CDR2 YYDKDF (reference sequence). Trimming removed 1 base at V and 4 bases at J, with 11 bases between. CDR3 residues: CATSRGRGGYEQYF. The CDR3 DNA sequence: TGTGCCACCAGCAGAGGAAGAGGGGGATACGAGCAGTACTTC. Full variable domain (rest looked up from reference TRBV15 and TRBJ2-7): DAMVIQNPRYQVTQFGKPVTLSCSQTLNHNVMYWYQQKSSQAPKLLFHYYDKDFNNEADTPDNFQSRRPNTSFCFLDIRSPGLGDTAMYLCATSRGRGGYEQYFGPGTRLTVT.